This TCR beta chain appears in the sequencing data of a study of blood T cell repertoires in COVID-19. Turning to the study itself: Sites in the United States, Italy and Spain provided acute and convalescent COVID-19 samples.

As originally analysed: Reference gene primer amplification yielded estimated nucleated cell counts. Here immunoSEQ multiplex PCR was the method, and the copy in TCRdb shows in-frame clones only, minus some. That table furnishes V, J and clone size, whereas the DNA furnished D and trimming. The sample includes roughly 300,000 clones, approximately 87% of them seen just once. Germline CDR1 and CDR2: SGHTA and FQGTGA. This CDR3 has 15 residues. V gave up 5 bases and J gave up 6 bases; unmatched junction bases: 7. The receptor's source is a woman in her forties or fifties who had recovered from COVID-19. The chain carries TRBV7-3 and TRBJ2-3; 11 nucleotides align to TRBD2. Source material: peripheral blood. As DNA, the CDR3 is TGTGCCAGCAGCCCACTAGCGGGAGAGGTGGATACGCAGTATTTT. It encodes CASSPLAGEVDTQYF.